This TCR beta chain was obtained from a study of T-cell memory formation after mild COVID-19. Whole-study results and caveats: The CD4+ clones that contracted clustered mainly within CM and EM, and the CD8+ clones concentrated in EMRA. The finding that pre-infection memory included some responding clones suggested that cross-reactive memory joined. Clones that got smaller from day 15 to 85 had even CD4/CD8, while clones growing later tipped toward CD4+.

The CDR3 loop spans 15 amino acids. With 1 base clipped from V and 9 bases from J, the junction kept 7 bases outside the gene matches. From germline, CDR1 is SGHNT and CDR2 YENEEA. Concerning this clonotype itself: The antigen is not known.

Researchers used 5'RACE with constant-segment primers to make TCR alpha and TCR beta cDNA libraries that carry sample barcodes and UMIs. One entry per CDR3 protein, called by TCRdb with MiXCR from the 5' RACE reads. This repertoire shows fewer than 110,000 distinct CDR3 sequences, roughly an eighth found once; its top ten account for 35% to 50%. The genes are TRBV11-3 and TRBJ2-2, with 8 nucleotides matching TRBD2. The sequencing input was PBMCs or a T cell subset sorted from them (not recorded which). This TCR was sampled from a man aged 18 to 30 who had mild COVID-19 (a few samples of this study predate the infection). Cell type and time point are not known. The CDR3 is CASSLVAGGFRELFF. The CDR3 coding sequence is TGTGCCAGCAGCTTAGTGGCGGGGGGATTTCGGGAGCTGTTTTTT.